This T cell receptor beta chain originates from a study of cytomegalovirus exposure and HLA in healthy donors. Study context: Among the 400 or so donors who were genotyped, about 84% fell in the genetic ancestry cluster that is associated with self-reported Caucasian donors.

PCR primers comprised 60 Vbeta and 13 Jbeta primers. Only in-frame clones appear in the TCRdb table, and some are missing; sequencing was by immunoSEQ multiplex PCR. Of 100,000 or so clones listed, approximately 12% are singletons. V trimming: 10 bases; J trimming: 5 bases; junction bases outside the gene matches: 10. This CDR3 contains 15 residues. The V gene's germline CDR1 is MNHEY and CDR2 SVGAGI. The chain uses TRBV6-5 and TRBJ2-1; 11 bases agree with TRBD2. The receptor was isolated from a man in his forties in good health and CMV-seropositive. The sample consisted of PBMCs. The CDR3 DNA sequence: TGTGCCACCCTATCCGGGACTAGCGGAAACAATGAGCAGTTCTTC. Its translation: CATLSGTSGNNEQFF.